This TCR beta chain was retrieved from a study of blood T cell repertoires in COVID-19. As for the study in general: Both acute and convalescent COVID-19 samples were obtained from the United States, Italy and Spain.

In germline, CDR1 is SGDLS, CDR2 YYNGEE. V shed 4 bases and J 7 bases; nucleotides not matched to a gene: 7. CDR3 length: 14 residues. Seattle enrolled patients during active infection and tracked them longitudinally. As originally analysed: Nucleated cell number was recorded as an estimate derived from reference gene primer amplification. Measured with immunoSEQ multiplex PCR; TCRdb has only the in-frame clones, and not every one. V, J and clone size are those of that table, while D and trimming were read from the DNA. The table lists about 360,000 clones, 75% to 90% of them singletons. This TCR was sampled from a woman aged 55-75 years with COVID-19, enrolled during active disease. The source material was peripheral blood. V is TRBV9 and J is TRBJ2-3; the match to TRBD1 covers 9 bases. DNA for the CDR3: TGTGCCAGCAGCCCAGGGACAGGGCTGAATACGCAGTATTTT. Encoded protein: CASSPGTGLNTQYF.